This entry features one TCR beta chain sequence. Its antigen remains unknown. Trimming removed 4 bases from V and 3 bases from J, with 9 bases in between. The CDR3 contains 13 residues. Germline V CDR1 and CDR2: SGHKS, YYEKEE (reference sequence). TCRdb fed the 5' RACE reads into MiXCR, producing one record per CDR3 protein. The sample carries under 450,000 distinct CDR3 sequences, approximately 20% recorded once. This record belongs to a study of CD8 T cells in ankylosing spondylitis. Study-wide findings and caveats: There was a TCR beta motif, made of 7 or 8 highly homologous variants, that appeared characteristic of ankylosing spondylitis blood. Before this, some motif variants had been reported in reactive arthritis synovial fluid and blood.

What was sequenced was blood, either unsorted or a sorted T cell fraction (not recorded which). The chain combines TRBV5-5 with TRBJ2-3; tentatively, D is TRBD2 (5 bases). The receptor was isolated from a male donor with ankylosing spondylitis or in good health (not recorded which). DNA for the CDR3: TGTGCCAGCAGCGTCCGGGGAACAGATACGCAGTATTTT. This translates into CASSVRGTDTQYF.